This T cell receptor (beta chain) was documented in a study of identical twins. TCRdb re-analysed the 5' RACE reads in MiXCR, keeping a single row per CDR3 protein. The repertoire holds over 600,000 distinct CDR3 sequences, with roughly 20% as singletons. V lost 8 bases and J 0 bases, leaving 9 bases between the germline ends. Germline values: CDR1 MNHNS, CDR2 SASEGT. This CDR3 comprises 13 residues. There are many counts of this clonotype. The same sample was also studied in work on T cells expressing NK-cell markers. That source notes: For a few donors, these clonotypes were likewise the leading ones in the CD3+CD56-NKG2C+ fraction.

The sequencing sample was made of PBMCs. This sequence joins TRBV6-1 and TRBJ2-3; D is ambiguous. The sequence came from a woman under 30 in good health. CDR3 nucleotide sequence: TGTGCCAGCTTCGGCAGCAGCACAGATACGCAGTATTTT. It encodes CASFGSSTDTQYF.